One and the same sample provided the 19 T cell receptor beta chains below, sequenced in a study of T cells after yellow fever vaccination. TCRdb used MiXCR to reprocess the 5' RACE reads, holding one entry per CDR3 protein. Of 400,000 to 450,000 distinct CDR3 sequences listed, about 17% are singletons. This sample comprised PBMCs, obtained before the yellow fever booster vaccination. The origin of the receptors is a man younger than 30 who received the YFV17D yellow fever vaccine.

This sequence joins TRBV28 and TRBJ2-2, with D maybe TRBD2 (5 bases). V was trimmed by 10 bases and J by 0 bases, leaving 9 bases between them. Germline CDR1 is MDHEN and CDR2 is SYDVKM. The CDR3 has 13 residues. CDR3 in amino acids: CANQDSNTGELFF. CDR3 DNA sequence: TGTGCCAACCAGGACTCGAACACCGGGGAGCTGTTTTTT.

The chain links TRBV6-5 to TRBJ1-1; 10 bases line up with TRBD1. The CDR3 is made up of 13 amino acids. The germline V gene encodes CDR1 MNHEY and CDR2 SVGAGI. Trimming took 6 bases from V and 8 from J; bases not matched to a gene: 6. In nucleotides, the CDR3 is TGTGCCAGCAGGCGACAGGGGGCGCGGGAAGCTTTCTTT. Translating gives CASRRQGAREAFF.

The CDR3 loop is CASSYSNPLSGANVLTF. CDR3 coding DNA: TGTGCCAGCAGTTACTCGAACCCACTCTCTGGGGCCAACGTCCTGACTTTC. The genes are TRBV6-2 or TRBV6-3 and TRBJ2-6, with no clear D. The germline V and J ends were trimmed by 0 bases and 0 bases, with 9 bases remaining between them. The germline CDR1 and CDR2 sequences are MNHEY and SVGEGT. This CDR3 region has 17 residues.

In the case of this clonotype: The conserved phenylalanine or tryptophan is not found at the CDR3 terminus, so this likely reflects a read error. The limits of the CDR3 on the DNA are not certain, so only TCRdb's listed CDR3 is given. The rearrangement joins TRBV24-1 to TRBJ2-3; the table names TRBD1, a call not compared with the DNA. From its first to its last residue, the CDR3 has 17 amino acids. Germline V gene lookup returns CDR1 KGHDR and CDR2 SFDVKD. The CDR3 spells CATSDWGGASSTDTHYC.

This clonotype was seen only a few times. For the CDR3, the DNA is TGTGCCATGAGAGGAGGATCGGGAAACACCATATATTTT. This encodes CAMRGGSGNTIYF. The genes are TRBV10-3 and TRBJ1-3; D is uncertain. The ends were cut back, 9 bases at V and 4 bases at J, with 13 bases in the middle. Looked up from germline, CDR1 is ENHRY and CDR2 is SYGVKD. This CDR3 contains 13 residues.

This clonotype was seen only once. J is TRBJ2-3 and V is TRBV11-2; 10 positions agree with TRBD2. The V gene end was trimmed by 0 bases and the J gene end by 4 bases; junction bases not matched to a gene: 4. Per germline, CDR1 SGHAT and CDR2 FQNNGV. This CDR3 spans 16 amino acids. The chain's CDR3 is CASSLDQGLAADTQYF. The CDR3 nucleotides are TGTGCCAGCAGCTTAGATCAAGGACTAGCGGCAGATACGCAGTATTTT.

This clonotype was counted between two and nine times. The chain carries TRBV7-8 and TRBJ2-5, with TRBD1 identical over 10 bases. The CDR3 spans 14 residues. Germline CDR1 and CDR2: SGHVS and FQNEAQ. With 5 bases clipped from V and 5 bases from J, the junction kept 5 bases outside the gene matches. CDR3 bases: TGTGCCAGCAGCCTCGGGACAGGGGTCGAGACCCAGTACTTC. Translation gives CASSLGTGVETQYF. Complete variable domain (other parts from reference TRBV7-8 and TRBJ2-5): GAGVSQSPRYKVAKRGQDVALRCDPISGHVSLFWYQQALGQGPEFLTYFQNEAQLDKSGLPSDRFFAERPEGSVSTLKIQRTQQEDSAVYLCASSLGTGVETQYFGPGTRLLVL.

CDR3 sequence: CASSIGTGTEYGYTF. The CDR3 DNA sequence: TGTGCCAGTAGTATCGGGACAGGGACTGAATATGGCTACACCTTC. The chain is built from TRBV19 and TRBJ1-2; 9 bases match TRBD1. Germline V gene sequence: CDR1 LNHDA, CDR2 SQIVND (reference sequence). V gave up 3 bases and J gave up 5 bases; unmatched junction bases: 7. The CDR3 extends over 15 amino acids.

This clonotype was detected only a few times. J is TRBJ2-3 and V is TRBV6-6; no clear D gene. The germline V gene encodes CDR1 MNHNY and CDR2 SVGAGI (reference sequence). V lost 5 bases to trimming and J lost 2 bases, with 17 bases between them. CDR3 length: 16 residues. Written as DNA, the CDR3 is TGTGCCAGCAGTAAGATCCCCCGAGGAGACACAGATACGCAGTATTTT. Translating gives CASSKIPRGDTDTQYF.

The sample holds a few counts of this clonotype. The rearrangement joins TRBV4-3 to TRBJ1-5; D gene unclear. Trimming pared 0 bases from V and 7 bases from J, leaving 7 bases between. The CDR3 loop spans 13 amino acids. Germline lookup yields CDR1 LGHNA and CDR2 YSLEER. CDR3 DNA: TGCGCCAGCAGCCAAGATCCCGTACAGCCCCAGCATTTT. Translated: CASSQDPVQPQHF.

V and J are TRBV20-1 and TRBJ2-3, with 13 bases that match TRBD2. The J segment lost 5 bases and the V segment lost 2 bases, leaving 10 bases of the junction unmatched. Per germline, CDR1 DFQATT and CDR2 SNEGSKA (reference sequence). The CDR3 contains 17 residues. This CDR3 reads CSARREGTSGAVDTQYF. The CDR3 coding sequence is TGCAGTGCTAGAAGAGAAGGGACTAGCGGGGCGGTAGATACGCAGTATTTT.

The V and J genes are TRBV19 and TRBJ1-5; D not certain. Trimming stripped 7 bases from V and 4 bases from J, with 17 bases between. The length of the CDR3 is 15 residues. CDR1 is LNHDA, CDR2 SQIVND, per germline (reference sequence). The CDR3 nucleotides are TGTGCCAGTACCATGTGGGGTACACCAAATCAGCCCCAGCATTTT. It yields the protein CASTMWGTPNQPQHF.

There are a few counts of this clonotype. The chain carries TRBV7-9 and TRBJ2-1; D is possibly TRBD2 (5 bases). V was clipped by 5 bases and J by 6 bases, with 8 bases between them. The CDR3 runs 12 residues. The germline CDR1 and CDR2 sequences are SEHNR and FQNEAQ (reference sequence). CDR3 in amino acids: CASSPDFNEQFF. CDR3 DNA sequence: TGTGCCAGCAGCCCGGACTTCAATGAGCAGTTCTTC.

The V call is TRBV5-1, the J call TRBJ2-7, with TRBD2 as a possible D gene (5 bases). Germline loops: CDR1 SGHRS, CDR2 YFSETQ. Trimming left V 4 bases short and J 1 base short, with 18 bases between. The length of the CDR3 is 16 residues. The CDR3 sequence: CASSSAGIFPSYEQYF. CDR3 bases: TGCGCCAGCAGCAGCGCCGGGATCTTTCCTTCCTACGAGCAGTACTTC.

This clonotype turned up a few times. The V call is TRBV11-2, the J call TRBJ2-3, with TRBD2 matching over 12 bases. V lost 2 bases and J lost 4; bases outside the gene matches: 7. This CDR3 comprises 17 residues. Germline-derived CDR1 and CDR2 are SGHAT and FQNNGV. DNA of the CDR3: TGTGCCAGCAGCTTAATGGACCTAGCGGGGGGGGCAGATACGCAGTATTTT. It translates to CASSLMDLAGGADTQYF.

The table lists this clonotype with a few counts. This chain joins TRBV20-1 and TRBJ1-1; D is unresolved. CDR3 length: 11 residues. Germline V gene lookup returns CDR1 DFQATT and CDR2 SNEGSKA (reference sequence). Trimming removed 2 bases at V and 4 bases at J, with 5 bases between. CDR3 coding DNA: TGCAGTGCTAGAAGCCTCACTGAAGCTTTCTTT. It translates to CSARSLTEAFF.

This clonotype was seen more than once but under ten times. The chain links TRBV4-1 to TRBJ1-2; D is unresolved. This CDR3 is 13 amino acids long. V dropped 0 bases and J dropped 7 bases, with 9 bases sitting between them. Germline CDR1 and CDR2: MGHRA and YSYEKL. CDR3 sequence reads: CASSQDSPPGYTF. CDR3 nucleotides: TGCGCCAGCAGCCAAGATTCCCCCCCTGGCTACACCTTC.

The chain links TRBV15 to TRBJ1-5, with D hard to call. Trimming took 5 bases from V and 5 from J, leaving 7 bases between them. There are 12 residues in the CDR3. The germline V gene encodes CDR1 LNHNV and CDR2 YYDKDF (reference sequence). This CDR3 reads CATSLVDQPQHF. CDR3 coding DNA: TGTGCCACCAGCTTAGTAGATCAGCCCCAGCATTTT.

J is TRBJ1-5 and V is TRBV4-3; TRBD1 might be the D (6 bases). This CDR3 is 17 amino acids long. Germline V lookup: CDR1 LGHNA, CDR2 YSLEER. V lost 0 bases, J lost 1 base, and 13 bases lay in between. CDR3 coding DNA: TGCGCCAGCAGCCAAGATCTTTGGGGGGCGAGCAATCAGCCCCAGCATTTT. It codes for CASSQDLWGASNQPQHF.